The 10 T cell receptor beta chains reported below all come from one sample, sequenced in a study of OX40 agonist ivuxolimab in advanced cancers. Method: immunoSEQ multiplex PCR; TCRdb's copy keeps in-frame clones and lacks some. The repertoire holds approximately 28,000 clones, 80% to 95% seen once, with roughly a tenth in the top ten. The source was CD4+ or CD8+ T cells sorted from blood, collected in a trial of the OX40 agonist ivuxolimab. All receptors come from an adult with an advanced solid tumor such as melanoma, head and neck, liver or kidney cancer.

This chain joins TRBV9 and TRBJ1-2, with D maybe TRBD1 (6 bases). Germline CDR1 is SGDLS and CDR2 is YYNGEE. V shed 3 bases and J shed 2 bases, with 11 bases lying between them. The CDR3 is made up of 14 amino acids. The CDR3 sequence: CASSARGENYGYTF. CDR3 in DNA: TGTGCCAGCAGCGCCAGGGGTGAGAACTATGGCTACACCTTC.

V and J are TRBV5-1 and TRBJ2-1; D is ambiguous. Germline loops: CDR1 SGHRS, CDR2 YFSETQ. The V and J ends lost 0 bases and 0 bases respectively, with 7 bases between them. This CDR3 region has 15 residues. Here the CDR3 DNA reads TGCGCCAGCAGCTTGGGTCTGAGCTCCTACAATGAGCAGTTCTTC. Translation gives CASSLGLSSYNEQFF. The full variable domain, completed using reference TRBV5-1 and TRBJ2-1, is KAGVTQTPRYLIKTRGQQVTLSCSPISGHRSVSWYQQTPGQGLQFLFEYFSETQRNKGNFPGRFSGRQFSNSRSEMNVSTLELGDSALYLCASSLGLSSYNEQFFGPGTRLTVL.

V is TRBV6-1 and J is TRBJ1-3, with D tentatively TRBD1 (5 bases). Deletions cut 8 bases from V and 3 bases from J, with 17 bases between. The CDR3 is 15 residues long. Germline CDR1 is MNHNS and CDR2 is SASEGT. CDR3 nucleotides: TGTGCCAGCTCCCTAGTTTGGGGGGGTGGAAACACCATATATTTT. It is translated as CASSLVWGGGNTIYF.

The chain links TRBV14 to TRBJ2-7, with D perhaps matching TRBD2 (6 bases). The CDR3 is 16 residues long. V was pared by 1 base and J by 1 base, with 14 bases between. Germline-derived CDR1 and CDR2 are SGHDN and FVKESK. CDR3 sequence reads: CASSQGVGTDSYEQYF. Here the CDR3 DNA reads TGTGCCAGCAGCCAAGGGGTTGGGACTGATTCCTACGAGCAGTACTTC. Based on the CDR3 plus reference TRBV14 and TRBJ2-7, the full variable domain is EAGVTQFPSHSVIEKGQTVTLRCDPISGHDNLYWYRRVMGKEIKFLLHFVKESKQDESGMPNNRFLAERTGGTYSTLKVQPAELEDSGVYFCASSQGVGTDSYEQYFGPGTRLTVT.

This chain links TRBV10-3 with TRBJ2-1; TRBD1 aligns across 9 bases. The V gene's germline CDR1 is ENHRY and CDR2 SYGVKD. J was trimmed by 2 bases and V by 8 bases; bases with no gene match: 4. This CDR3 has 14 amino acids. CDR3 region: CAIHGTGPYNEQFF. For the CDR3, the DNA is TGTGCCATCCACGGGACAGGGCCCTACAATGAGCAGTTCTTC.

The V call is TRBV5-8, the J call TRBJ2-3; 14 bases align to TRBD2. From germline, CDR1 is SGHTS and CDR2 YDEGEE. The CDR3 consists of 16 residues. The J segment lost 2 bases and the V segment lost 3 bases, leaving 2 bases of the junction unmatched. CDR3 bases: TGTGCCAGCAGCTCGGGACTAGCGGGGGCCACAGATACGCAGTATTTT. It encodes CASSSGLAGATDTQYF.

V gene TRBV9 combines with J gene TRBJ1-4; possible D gene TRBD1, 6 bases. In germline, CDR1 is SGDLS, CDR2 YYNGEE. Trimming pared 0 bases from V and 0 bases from J, leaving 12 bases between. The CDR3 contains 17 residues. CDR3 nucleotide sequence: TGTGCCAGCAGCGTAGAGGCAGGGGATGCAACTAATGAAAAACTGTTTTTT. Protein sequence: CASSVEAGDATNEKLFF.

The chain links TRBV28 to TRBJ1-2; a weak D match, TRBD1 (5 bases). This CDR3 comprises 15 residues. Per germline, CDR1 MDHEN and CDR2 SYDVKM. V was cut by 6 bases and J by 4 bases, with 18 bases left in between. The CDR3 nucleotides read TGTGCCAGCAGGTTGGAGTGGGGGTCGGGCTATGGCTACACCTTC. It yields the protein CASRLEWGSGYGYTF.

This clone was counted a few times. This rearrangement joins TRBV27 to TRBJ2-5, with 7 bases matching TRBD1. Germline CDR1 and CDR2: MNHEY and SMNVEV (reference sequence). CDR3 length equals 12 residues. The V and J ends lost 5 bases and 4 bases, in that order; junction bases with no gene match: 1. CDR3 nucleotide sequence: TGTGCCAGCAGTAACAGGGGAGAGACCCAGTACTTC. Translating it yields CASSNRGETQYF.

The V gene is TRBV19, the J gene TRBJ2-1, with D uncertain. Germline CDR1 and CDR2: LNHDA and SQIVND (reference sequence). The CDR3 is 13 residues long. V shed 3 bases and J shed 9 bases, with 12 bases lying between them. The chain's CDR3 is CASSMWERSEQFF. For the CDR3, the DNA is TGTGCCAGTAGTATGTGGGAACGCAGTGAGCAGTTCTTC.